The T cell receptor beta chain under discussion was sequenced for a study of T cells in Graves' hyperthyroidism and ophthalmopathy. For the study at large: Initial diagnosis, before any treatment, was when peripheral blood was collected.

Those patients with uncontrolled infection, other autoimmune disease, pregnancy or lactation were excluded. This clonotype was detected ten times or more. Its antigen is not identified. The CDR3 loop spans 16 amino acids. CDR1 MNHEY and CDR2 SMNVEV come from the germline V gene (reference sequence). With 5 bases removed from V and 0 bases from J, the gap between germline ends came to 14 bases. TCR beta CDR3 regions were amplified from RNA. The primer set for the first-round RT-PCR of the TCR CDR3 was HTBI. TCRdb reprocessed the multiplex PCR reads with MiXCR, giving one entry per CDR3 protein. The sample yields under 600,000 distinct CDR3 sequences, more than 15% seen once. Study findings and constraints: Classification by a 13 V-J model distinguished ophthalmopathy from stable hyperthyroidism.

Source material: blood. The chain links TRBV27 to TRBJ2-1; the D gene is possibly TRBD1 (6 bases). This TCR came from a middle-aged woman with Graves' ophthalmopathy. The CDR3 here is CASSAIGTFSYNEQFF. CDR3 nucleotide sequence: TGTGCCAGCAGTGCGATAGGGACATTCTCCTACAATGAGCAGTTCTTC.